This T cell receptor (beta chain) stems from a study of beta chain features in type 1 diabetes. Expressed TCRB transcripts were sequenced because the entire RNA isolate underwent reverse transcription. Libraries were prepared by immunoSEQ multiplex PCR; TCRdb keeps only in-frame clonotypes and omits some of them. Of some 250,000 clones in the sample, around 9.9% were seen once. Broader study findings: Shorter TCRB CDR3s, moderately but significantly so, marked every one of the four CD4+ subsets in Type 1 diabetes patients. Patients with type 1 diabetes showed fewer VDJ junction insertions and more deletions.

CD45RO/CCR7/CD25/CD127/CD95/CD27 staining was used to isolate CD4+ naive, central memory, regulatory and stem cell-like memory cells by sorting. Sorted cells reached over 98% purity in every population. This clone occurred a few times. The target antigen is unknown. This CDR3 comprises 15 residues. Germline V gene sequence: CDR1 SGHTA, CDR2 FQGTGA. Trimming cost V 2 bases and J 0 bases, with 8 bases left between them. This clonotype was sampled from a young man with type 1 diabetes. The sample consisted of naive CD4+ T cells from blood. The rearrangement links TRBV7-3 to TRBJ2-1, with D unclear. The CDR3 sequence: CASSLEFSSYNEQFF. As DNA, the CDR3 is TGTGCCAGCAGCTTAGAATTTAGCTCCTACAATGAGCAGTTCTTC.